These T cell receptor beta chains were read from a single sample in a study of CD8 T cells in Susac syndrome. TCRdb independently ran MiXCR on the immunoSEQ multiplex PCR reads; one entry per CDR3 protein. The sample holds tens of thousands of distinct CDR3 sequences, 93% seen once. Sequencing used CD4+ T cells from PBMCs. The receptors here all came from a human donor with Susac syndrome. Each CDR3 is given with its conserved first and last residue. D genes are given only for firm matches. Not all rows give a size; the values are once, few, many and, for expanded clones, a class.

-	TRBD2	TRBV20-1	TRBJ2-7	TGCAGTGCTAGACGTGCGGGGGGTAACACCTACGAGCAGTACTTC	CSARRAGGNTYEQYF
-	-	TRBV7-3	TRBJ2-1	TGTGCCAGCAGCTTTGACAGGAGCTCCTACAATGAGCAGTTCTTC	CASSFDRSSYNEQFF
few	-	TRBV6-4	TRBJ1-5	TGTGCCAGCAGTATTACTCCAAATCAGCCCCAGCATTTT	CASSITPNQPQHF
-	TRBD1	TRBV2	TRBJ1-5	TGTGCCAGCAGTCGGGACAGGGAAGGGCAGCCCCAGCATTTT	CASSRDREGQPQHF
-	-	TRBV2	TRBJ2-4	TGTGCCAGCAGTGATCAACCCCTCCGAACCGGGTCTTTAGCCAAAAACATTCAGTACTTC	CASSDQPLRTGSLAKNIQYF
-	-	TRBV6-5	TRBJ2-7	TGTGCCAGCAGTTACTCTCGCACGTTCTACGAGCAGTACTTC	CASSYSRTFYEQYF
-	-	TRBV28	TRBJ1-2	TGTGCCAGCAGTTTTAGGGATCCGGGACGGAGTGGCTACACCTTC	CASSFRDPGRSGYTF
-	-	TRBV20-1	TRBJ1-5	TGCAGTTCATTGCCAGGGGTGGATCAGCCCCAGCATTTT	CSSLPGVDQPQHF
-	TRBD2	TRBV5-1	TRBJ2-3	TGCGCCAGCAGCTCAGTAGCGGGTCTGAGCACAGATACGCAGTATTTT	CASSSVAGLSTDTQYF
-	-	TRBV6-2/TRBV6-3	TRBJ2-7	TGTGCCAGCAGTTACTATTGGGGTTACGAGCAGTACTTC	CASSYYWGYEQYF
-	-	TRBV3-1	TRBJ1-1	TGTGCCGCAGAGGGGAAGAACACTGAAGCTTTCTTT	CAAEGKNTEAFF
-	TRBD1	TRBV7-2	TRBJ2-7	TGTGCCAGCAGTGGACAGGGGGCCTCCTACGAGCAGTACTTC	CASSGQGASYEQYF
few	-	TRBV6-1	TRBJ2-1	TGTGCCAGCAGCCAAATCGGACATTCCTACAATGAGCAGTTCTTC	CASSQIGHSYNEQFF
-	TRBD2	TRBV2	TRBJ2-1	TGTGCCACCGCCCTACTAGCGGGGGTTAGCTCCTACAATGAGCAGTTCTTC	CATALLAGVSSYNEQFF
-	TRBD2	TRBV5-1	TRBJ2-3	TGCGCCAGCAGCTTGGAGCGGGGGGGCACAGATACGCAGTATTTT	CASSLERGGTDTQYF
-	-	TRBV19	TRBJ2-1	TGTGCCAGTAGTATAACAAACAATGAGCAGTTCTTC	CASSITNNEQFF
-	TRBD1	TRBV7-3	TRBJ2-2	TGTGCCAGCAGTCTACAGGGGACCGGGGAGCTGTTTTTT	CASSLQGTGELFF
once	-	TRBV28	TRBJ2-5	TGTGCCAGCCAAGGGGGTCTAGAGACCCAGTACTTC	CASQGGLETQYF
-	-	TRBV28	TRBJ1-2	TGTGCCAGCAGTTCCGGCCTGGCGGGGCAAGGCTACACCTTC	CASSSGLAGQGYTF
-	-	TRBV5-4	TRBJ2-1	TGTGCCAGCAGCTTACAGGGTCATGCTGAGCAGTTCTTC	CASSLQGHAEQFF
-	-	TRBV28	TRBJ1-3	TGTGCCAGCAGTCCGGGACGGATCTCTGGAAACACCATATATTTT	CASSPGRISGNTIYF
once	-	TRBV20-1	TRBJ1-6	TGCAGTGCTAGAGCACTTACCTATAATTCACCCCTCCACTTT	CSARALTYNSPLHF
-	-	TRBV28	TRBJ1-1	TGTGCCAGCAGGTTAGGGCCGCGGAACACTGAAGCTTTCTTT	CASRLGPRNTEAFF
once	-	TRBV13	TRBJ2-7	TGTGCCAGCAGACCCCGGGGCAGGGATCGAAACGAGCAGTACTTC	CASRPRGRDRNEQYF
once	TRBD1	TRBV30	TRBJ1-1	TGTGCCAGACGGACAGGTACCATGAACACTGAAGCTTTCTTT	CARRTGTMNTEAFF
-	-	TRBV29-1	TRBJ2-7	TGCAGCGTGCAACAGGGGACTGCGTACGAGCAGTACTTC	CSVQQGTAYEQYF
-	TRBD1	TRBV7-9	TRBJ2-2	TGTGCCACACACGGGACAGGGGAGACCGGGGAGCTGTTTTTT	CATHGTGETGELFF
-	TRBD1	TRBV5-6	TRBJ2-3	TGTGCCAGCAGCTTTAGGGACAGGGGGCGCCTCACAGATACGCAGTATTTT	CASSFRDRGRLTDTQYF
-	TRBD1	TRBV20-1	TRBJ1-2	TGCAGTGCTACCTCAGGGGGCGGGAATGGCTACACCTTC	CSATSGGGNGYTF
once	-	TRBV29-1	TRBJ1-1	TGCAGCGTTGATTTATATCATTTCGGGGGGATGAACACTGAAGCTTTCTTT	CSVDLYHFGGMNTEAFF
-	-	TRBV7-2	TRBJ2-7	TGTGCCAGCAGCTTAGCGCCTGAAAAACCCTACGAGCAGTACTTC	CASSLAPEKPYEQYF
-	-	TRBV20-1	TRBJ2-2	TGCAGTGCTGAAATGGGACACTCGAACACCGGGGAGCTGTTTTTT	CSAEMGHSNTGELFF
-	-	TRBV2	TRBJ1-1	TGTGCCAGCAGTGAATCCGCGAGGACTGAAGCTTTCTTT	CASSESARTEAFF
-	TRBD1	TRBV18	TRBJ2-1	TGTGCCAGCTCACCACGGGACAGTGGCTCCTACAATGAGCAGTTCTTC	CASSPRDSGSYNEQFF
once	TRBD1	TRBV28	TRBJ2-1	TGTGCCAGCAGTTCCTCCGGGACAGGGGGTGATGAGCAGTTCTTC	CASSSSGTGGDEQFF
few	-	TRBV28	TRBJ1-1	TGTGCCAGCAGTTTGGCACAGGTGAACACTGAAGCTTTCTTT	CASSLAQVNTEAFF
few	-	TRBV14	TRBJ2-7	TGTGCCAGCAGCTTCCGCCGGGGCGAGCAGTACTTC	CASSFRRGEQYF
once	TRBD1	TRBV18	TRBJ2-1	TGTGCCAGCACACTGACAGGGCTGTACAATGAGCAGTTCTTC	CASTLTGLYNEQFF
-	TRBD1	TRBV9	TRBJ1-3	TGTGCCAGCAGCGTAGCGGTTGGGACAGGGACTGGAAACACCATATATTTT	CASSVAVGTGTGNTIYF
-	-	TRBV6-2/TRBV6-3	TRBJ2-4	TGTGCCAGCAGTTATAGAGGAGGGCTATACTTC	CASSYRGGLYF
-	TRBD2	TRBV20-1	TRBJ2-1	TGCAGTGCTCGCGGTAGCGGGGTGAATGAGCAGTTCTTC	CSARGSGVNEQFF
-	-	TRBV6-5	TRBJ2-5	TGTGCCAGCAGTTACTCCCGCGGGCGCCAAGAGACCCAGTACTTC	CASSYSRGRQETQYF
once	-	TRBV9	TRBJ2-3	TGTGCCAGCAGCGTAGGGGGCACAGATACGCAGTATTTT	CASSVGGTDTQYF
-	-	TRBV7-9	TRBJ1-1	TGTGCCAGCACCATCGGGGGTTGGGGCACTGAAGCTTTCTTT	CASTIGGWGTEAFF
few	TRBD2	TRBV7-2	TRBJ2-1	TGTGCCAGCAGCTCCCCTAGCGGGGGGCCCACATACAATGAGCAGTTCTTC	CASSSPSGGPTYNEQFF
-	-	TRBV6-2/TRBV6-3	TRBJ2-3	TGTGCCAGCAGTTACTCGGATCCAGATACGCAGTATTTT	CASSYSDPDTQYF
-	-	TRBV12-3/TRBV12-4	TRBJ1-1	TGTGCCAGCAGTATCGCAGGGGATTGGATGGCTGAAGCTTTCTTT	CASSIAGDWMAEAFF
once	-	TRBV9	TRBJ2-1	TGTGCCAGCAGCTCTCGGATGGGGGTTATCAATGAGCAGTTCTTC	CASSSRMGVINEQFF
once	-	TRBV10-3	TRBJ2-5	TGTGCCATCAGTGAGAGGGACATAGAGACCCAGTACTTC	CAISERDIETQYF
-	-	TRBV10-3	TRBJ1-5	TGTGCCATCAGTGCCCGCTCAGATCAGCCCCAGCATTTT	CAISARSDQPQHF
-	-	TRBV20-1	TRBJ2-7	TGCAGTGCAGTATCATATGGCGCCCGTCGGGAGCAGTACTTC	CSAVSYGARREQYF
-	-	TRBV5-1	TRBJ2-5	TGCGCCAGCAGCTTTTCAGCGGGCCGGGAGACCCAGTACTTC	CASSFSAGRETQYF
-	TRBD1	TRBV7-6	TRBJ2-7	TGTGCCAGCAGCTTAGTGGGGACAGGGGGCTACGAGCAGTACTTC	CASSLVGTGGYEQYF
-	-	TRBV7-9	TRBJ2-3	TGTGCCAGCAGCTTTGTTTTACGCGGGGGCCAAGGGGAAGATACGCAGTATTTT	CASSFVLRGGQGEDTQYF